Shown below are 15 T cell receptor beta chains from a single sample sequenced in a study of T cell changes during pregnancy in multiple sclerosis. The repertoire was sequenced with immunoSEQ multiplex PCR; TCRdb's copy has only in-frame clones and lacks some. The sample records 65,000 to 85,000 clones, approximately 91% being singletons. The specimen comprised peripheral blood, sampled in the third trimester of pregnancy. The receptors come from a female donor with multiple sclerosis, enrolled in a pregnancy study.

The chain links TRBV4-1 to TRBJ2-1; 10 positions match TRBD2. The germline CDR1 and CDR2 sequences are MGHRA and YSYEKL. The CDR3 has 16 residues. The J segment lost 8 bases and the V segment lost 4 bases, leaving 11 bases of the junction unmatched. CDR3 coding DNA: TGCGCCAGCAGCCCCCTCGAAGCGGGGGGGCCGGATGAGCAGTTCTTC. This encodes CASSPLEAGGPDEQFF.

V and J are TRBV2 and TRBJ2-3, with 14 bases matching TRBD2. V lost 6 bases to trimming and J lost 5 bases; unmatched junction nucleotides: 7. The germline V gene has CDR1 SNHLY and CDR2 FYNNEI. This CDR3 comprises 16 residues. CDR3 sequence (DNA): TGTGCCAGCAGAGGGGGACTAGCGGGGGATTTAGATACGCAGTATTTT. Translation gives CASRGGLAGDLDTQYF.

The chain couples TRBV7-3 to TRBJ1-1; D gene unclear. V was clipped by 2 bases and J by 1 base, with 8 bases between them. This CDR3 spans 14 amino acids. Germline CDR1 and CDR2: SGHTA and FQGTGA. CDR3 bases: TGTGCCAGCAGCTTACACCCAGGGAACACTGAAGCTTTCTTT. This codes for CASSLHPGNTEAFF.

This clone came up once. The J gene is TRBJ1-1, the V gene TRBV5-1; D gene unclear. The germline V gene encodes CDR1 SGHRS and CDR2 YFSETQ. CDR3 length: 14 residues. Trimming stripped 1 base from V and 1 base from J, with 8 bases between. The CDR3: CASSLSSQNTEAFF. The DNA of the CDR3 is TGCGCCAGCAGCTTGTCATCCCAGAACACTGAAGCTTTCTTT. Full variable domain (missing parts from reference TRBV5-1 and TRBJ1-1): KAGVTQTPRYLIKTRGQQVTLSCSPISGHRSVSWYQQTPGQGLQFLFEYFSETQRNKGNFPGRFSGRQFSNSRSEMNVSTLELGDSALYLCASSLSSQNTEAFFGQGTRLTVV.

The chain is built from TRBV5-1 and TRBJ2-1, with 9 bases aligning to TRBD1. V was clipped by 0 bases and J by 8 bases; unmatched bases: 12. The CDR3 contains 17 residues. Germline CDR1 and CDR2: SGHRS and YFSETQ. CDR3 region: CASSLVWTGDEGDEQFF. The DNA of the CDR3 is TGCGCCAGCAGCTTGGTGTGGACAGGGGACGAGGGCGATGAGCAGTTCTTC.

The chain's CDR3 is CASSLMGGGGASEQFF. The CDR3 nucleotides read TGTGCCAGCAGCTTAATGGGCGGCGGGGGGGCCAGTGAGCAGTTCTTC. The V gene is TRBV7-3, the J gene TRBJ2-1; 9 bases agree with TRBD2. The V and J ends lost 1 base and 9 bases, in that order; junction bases with no gene match: 10. The germline gives CDR1 SGHTA, CDR2 FQGTGA. This CDR3 contains 16 residues.

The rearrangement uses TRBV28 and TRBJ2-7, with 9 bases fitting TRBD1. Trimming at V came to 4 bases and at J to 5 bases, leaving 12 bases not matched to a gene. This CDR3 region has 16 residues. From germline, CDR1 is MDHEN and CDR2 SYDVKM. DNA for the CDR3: TGTGCCAGCAGTTCGGGGGCGGACAGGGGATTCGACGAGCAGTACTTC. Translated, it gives CASSSGADRGFDEQYF.

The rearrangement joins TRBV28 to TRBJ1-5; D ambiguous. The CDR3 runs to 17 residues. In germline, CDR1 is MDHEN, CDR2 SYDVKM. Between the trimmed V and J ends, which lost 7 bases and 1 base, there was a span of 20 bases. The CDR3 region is CASTKPYRVKSNQPQHF. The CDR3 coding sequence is TGTGCCAGCACCAAACCGTACCGGGTTAAGAGCAATCAGCCCCAGCATTTT.

CDR3 nucleotide sequence: TGTGCCAGCAGCCTCTCAGGGGGCAACTATGGCTACACCTTC. Residues: CASSLSGGNYGYTF. The J gene is TRBJ1-2, the V gene TRBV7-2, with TRBD1 matching 8 bases. The CDR3 is 14 amino acids. Germline V gene sequence: CDR1 SGHTA, CDR2 FQGNSA. The V segment lost 5 bases and the J segment 2 bases; nucleotides outside the gene matches: 4.

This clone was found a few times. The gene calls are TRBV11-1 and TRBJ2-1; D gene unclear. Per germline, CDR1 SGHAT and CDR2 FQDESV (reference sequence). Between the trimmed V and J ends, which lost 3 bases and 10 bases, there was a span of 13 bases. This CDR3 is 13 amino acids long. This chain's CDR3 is CASSFVRNYEQFF. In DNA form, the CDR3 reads TGTGCCAGCAGCTTTGTCCGGAACTACGAGCAGTTCTTC.

The CDR3 spells CASSRRLDTQYF. The CDR3 DNA reads TGCGCCAGCAGCCGCCGACTAGATACGCAGTATTTT. The V gene is TRBV4-1, the J gene TRBJ2-3; D is unresolved. CDR3 length: 12 residues. Germline lookup yields CDR1 MGHRA and CDR2 YSYEKL. Trimming took off 4 bases at V and 5 bases at J, with 7 bases between the two ends.

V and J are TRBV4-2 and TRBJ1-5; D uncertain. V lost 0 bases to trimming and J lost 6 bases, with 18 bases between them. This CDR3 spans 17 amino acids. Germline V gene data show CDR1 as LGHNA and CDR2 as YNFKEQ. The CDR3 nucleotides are TGTGCCAGCAGCCAAGAGACGAGGGCAGGAGTTCGTCAGCCCCAGCATTTT. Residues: CASSQETRAGVRQPQHF.

CDR3 in DNA: TGTGCCATCAGTGGCGGAACAGGGCGTGCGGCTTTCTTT. Protein product: CAISGGTGRAAFF. The V call is TRBV10-3, the J call TRBJ1-1; a possible D gene is TRBD1 (6 bases). CDR1 ENHRY and CDR2 SYGVKD come from the germline V gene. CDR3 size: 13 residues. V was clipped by 4 bases and J by 11 bases, with 17 bases between them.

This CDR3 is CASSATGSGNQPQHF. The CDR3 nucleotides are TGTGCCAGCAGCGCCACAGGGTCCGGGAATCAGCCCCAGCATTTT. The rearrangement links TRBV9 to TRBJ1-5; D is perhaps TRBD1 (6 bases). The CDR3 spans 15 residues. The ends were cut back, 3 bases at V and 4 bases at J, with 14 bases in the middle. Germline loops: CDR1 SGDLS, CDR2 YYNGEE.

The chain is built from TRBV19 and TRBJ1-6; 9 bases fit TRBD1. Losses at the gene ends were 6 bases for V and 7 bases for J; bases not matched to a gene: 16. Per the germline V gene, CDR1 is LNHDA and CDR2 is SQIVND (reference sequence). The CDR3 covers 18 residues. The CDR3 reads CASSPGQGQSAGNSPLHF. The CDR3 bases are TGTGCCAGTAGCCCGGGACAGGGACAATCCGCGGGGAATTCACCCCTCCACTTT. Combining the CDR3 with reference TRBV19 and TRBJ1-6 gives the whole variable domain DGGITQSPKYLFRKEGQNVTLSCEQNLNHDAMYWYRQDPGQGLRLIYYSQIVNDFQKGDIAEGYSVSREKKESFPLTVTSAQKNPTAFYLCASSPGQGQSAGNSPLHFGNGTRLTVT.